Listed here are 11 T cell receptor beta chains from one sample, sequenced in a study of blood T cell repertoires in COVID-19. Sequencing was performed with immunoSEQ multiplex PCR; in TCRdb, only in-frame clones are kept and a portion is missing. Of approximately 85,000 clones in the sample, roughly 90% were seen once. Sequenced input: peripheral blood. These receptors were collected from a man aged 50-60 years with acute or convalescent COVID-19.

V usage is TRBV9 and J usage is TRBJ1-4; D call uncertain. Germline V gives CDR1 SGDLS, CDR2 YYNGEE. The CDR3 extends over 16 amino acids. Trimming removed 2 bases at V and 3 bases at J, with 14 bases between. CDR3: CASSVGLKRSNEKLFF. The DNA for the CDR3 is TGTGCCAGCAGCGTTGGATTGAAGAGGTCTAATGAAAAACTGTTTTTT. Filled out from reference TRBV9 and TRBJ1-4, the complete variable domain reads DSGVTQTPKHLITATGQRVTLRCSPRSGDLSVYWYQQSLDQGLQFLIQYYNGEERAKGNILERFSAQQFPDLHSELNLSSLELGDSALYFCASSVGLKRSNEKLFFGSGTQLSVL.

In nucleotides, the CDR3 is TGTGCCAGCAGCTTGGGGGCCTTTCAGCCCCAGCATTTT. Amino acid sequence: CASSLGAFQPQHF. The V call is TRBV5-6, the J call TRBJ1-5; D is unclear. Germline CDR1 reads SGHDT; CDR2 reads YYEEEE. CDR3 size: 13 residues. V was pared by 0 bases and J by 6 bases, with 7 bases between.

The chain couples TRBV7-9 to TRBJ1-1; 7 bases map to TRBD1. The CDR3 covers 16 residues. Germline CDR1 is SEHNR and CDR2 is FQNEAQ (reference sequence). Trimming cost V 5 bases and J 2 bases; bases outside gene matches: 11. The CDR3 coding sequence is TGTGCCAGCAGCACCTTTTACAGGGGATTTAACACTGAAGCTTTCTTT. Protein sequence: CASSTFYRGFNTEAFF.

This clone was observed a few times. This sequence joins TRBV28 and TRBJ2-7, with 8 bases that match TRBD2. Germline V lookup: CDR1 MDHEN, CDR2 SYDVKM. Trimming took 3 bases from V and 3 from J; bases not matched to a gene: 10. The CDR3 spans 16 residues. This CDR3 is CASSFTAWSGSYEQYF. Here the CDR3 DNA reads TGTGCCAGCAGTTTTACCGCTTGGAGCGGGAGCTACGAGCAGTACTTC.

The V and J genes are TRBV29-1 and TRBJ1-4; no definite D call. V lost 3 bases, J lost 2 bases, and 10 bases lay in between. This CDR3 region has 14 residues. Germline loops: CDR1 SQVTM, CDR2 ANQGSEA. The chain's CDR3 is CSVDPSGTNEKLFF. DNA for the CDR3: TGCAGCGTTGACCCCAGTGGCACTAATGAAAAACTGTTTTTT.

The chain has TRBV5-1 and TRBJ2-4; D perhaps matches TRBD1 (5 bases). Germline V gene data show CDR1 as SGHRS and CDR2 as YFSETQ. V gave up 2 bases and J gave up 5 bases, with 11 bases separating them. The CDR3 has 14 amino acids. The CDR3 region is CASSFWGAENIQYF. Here the CDR3 DNA reads TGCGCCAGCAGCTTTTGGGGCGCTGAAAACATTCAGTACTTC.

The chain combines TRBV6-1 with TRBJ2-7; D not resolved. Looked up from germline, CDR1 is MNHNS and CDR2 is SASEGT. The V end lost 0 bases, the J end lost 5 bases, and 11 bases lay between the germline ends. The CDR3 consists of 14 residues. Here the CDR3 DNA reads TGTGCCAGCAGTGAAGCGCTTAGAGGCGACGAGCAGTACTTC. Translated, it gives CASSEALRGDEQYF.

This chain links TRBV7-2 with TRBJ2-3, with unresolved D. The germline V and J ends were trimmed by 2 bases and 2 bases, with 5 bases remaining between them. Germline-derived CDR1 and CDR2 are SGHTA and FQGNSA. The CDR3 has 13 amino acids. In nucleotides, the CDR3 is TGTGCCAGCAGCTTACCTTCCACAGATACGCAGTATTTT. Translated: CASSLPSTDTQYF.

This chain joins TRBV10-3 and TRBJ1-1; 10 nucleotides align to TRBD1. The germline V gene encodes CDR1 ENHRY and CDR2 SYGVKD. V dropped 0 bases and J dropped 2; count of bases not matched to a gene: 9. This CDR3 comprises 18 residues. CDR3 loop: CAISESNPGQGFNTEAFF. In nucleotides, the CDR3 is TGTGCCATCAGTGAGTCAAACCCGGGACAGGGGTTTAACACTGAAGCTTTCTTT.

The rearrangement links TRBV4-1 to TRBJ2-7, with a tentative D call TRBD2 (5 bases). V was trimmed by 4 bases and J by 2 bases, leaving 15 bases between them. Germline CDR1 and CDR2: MGHRA and YSYEKL. The CDR3 runs 15 residues. In DNA form, the CDR3 reads TGCGCCAGCAGCCGAGGTTTAGGAGGAACCTACGAGCAGTACTTC. It translates to CASSRGLGGTYEQYF.

This rearrangement joins TRBV3-1 (or the pseudogene TRBV3-2) to TRBJ1-2; D may be TRBD1 (6 bases). From germline, CDR1 is LGHDT and CDR2 YNNKEL (reference sequence). The V gene lost 1 base and the J gene lost 2 bases, with 14 bases spanning the gap. The CDR3 length is 16 residues. The CDR3 DNA reads as TGTGCCAGCAGCCAAGGGCGATGGGGGACAAACTATGGCTACACCTTC. Its translation: CASSQGRWGTNYGYTF.